This TCR beta chain stems from a study of blood T cells in healthy people across ages. This clonotype was found a few times. The authors ran a second PCR of about 6 to 12 cycles using a sample-barcoded 5' primer and a J-beta primer mix. A single record per CDR3 protein comes from TCRdb applying MiXCR to the 5' RACE reads. Among some 1 million distinct CDR3 sequences, over 35% were seen once, and the ten largest hold 15% to 20%. This CDR3 has 13 residues. The origin of this receptor is a woman in her sixties or seventies in good health. Sequencing was carried out using blood. The genes are TRBV12-3 or TRBV12-4 and TRBJ2-1; D is perhaps TRBD2 (5 bases). The last part of the DNA fits TRBJ2-7 better; the J call may be wrong. This CDR3 is CASSPGKYNEQYF. The CDR3 DNA reads TGTGCCAGCAGCCCCGGGAAATACAATGAGCAGTACTTC.